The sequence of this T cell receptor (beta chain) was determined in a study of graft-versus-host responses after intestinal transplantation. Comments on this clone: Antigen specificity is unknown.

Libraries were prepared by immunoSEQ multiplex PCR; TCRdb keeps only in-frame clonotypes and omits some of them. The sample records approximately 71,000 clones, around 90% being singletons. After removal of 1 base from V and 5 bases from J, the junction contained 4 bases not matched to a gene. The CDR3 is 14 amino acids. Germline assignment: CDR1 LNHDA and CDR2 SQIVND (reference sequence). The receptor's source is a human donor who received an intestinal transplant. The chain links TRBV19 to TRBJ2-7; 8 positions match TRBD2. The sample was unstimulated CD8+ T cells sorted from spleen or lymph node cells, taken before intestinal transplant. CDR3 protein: CASSIAGGPDEQYF. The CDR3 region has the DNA TGTGCCAGTAGTATAGCGGGAGGGCCCGACGAGCAGTACTTC.